The rows below give T cell receptor beta chains drawn from one sample of a study of blood T cell repertoires in COVID-19. TCRdb keeps only in-frame clones here, not all; method: immunoSEQ multiplex PCR. Of a few hundred thousand clones in the sample, 75% to 90% were seen once. Sequences were obtained from peripheral blood. All receptors come from a woman aged 65 to 85 with COVID-19, enrolled during active disease. The CDR3 runs from the conserved cysteine through the conserved F or W. D genes are given only for firm matches. The listing skips clone size in some rows; elsewhere it reads once, few, many or a size class.

. | . | TRBJ2-1 | TRBV5-1 | CASSLIRGDSDEQFF | TGCGCCAGCAGCTTGATCAGGGGCGACTCGGATGAGCAGTTCTTC
. | . | TRBJ2-5 | TRBV9 | CASSSGTVQETQYF | TGTGCCAGCAGCTCAGGGACTGTACAAGAGACCCAGTACTTC
TRBD1 | few | TRBJ1-5 | TRBV11-2 | CASSLVRGRSGQPQHF | TGTGCCAGCAGCTTAGTCAGGGGGCGGTCAGGTCAGCCCCAGCATTTT
. | few | TRBJ2-3 | TRBV3-1/TRBV3-2 | CASSPSADTQYF | TGTGCCAGCAGCCCGAGTGCAGATACGCAGTATTTT
TRBD2 | . | TRBJ2-3 | TRBV30 | CAWSVRLAEIDTQYF | TGTGCCTGGAGTGTACGACTAGCGGAGATAGATACGCAGTATTTT
. | . | TRBJ2-6 | TRBV18 | CASSQAMMRSGANVLTF | TGTGCCAGCTCACAAGCAATGATGCGCTCTGGGGCCAACGTCCTGACTTTC
. | . | TRBJ1-2 | TRBV5-1 | CASTPGSTNYGYTF | TGCGCCAGCACACCGGGAAGCACTAACTATGGCTACACCTTC
TRBD1 | . | TRBJ1-1 | TRBV10-1 | CASSSSGGPTEAFF | TGCGCCAGCAGCTCTTCAGGGGGCCCCACTGAAGCTTTCTTT
TRBD2 | once | TRBJ2-7 | TRBV7-2 | CASSPRTSAHEQYF | TGTGCCAGCAGCCCCCGGACTAGTGCCCACGAGCAGTACTTC
. | . | TRBJ1-1 | TRBV10-2 | CASSESRKNTEAFF | TGCGCCAGCAGTGAGTCGAGAAAAAATACTGAAGCTTTCTTT
. | few | TRBJ1-1 | TRBV18 | CASSPPAGDRTEAFF | TGTGCCAGCTCACCACCGGCAGGGGATCGCACTGAAGCTTTCTTT
. | . | TRBJ2-7 | TRBV21-1 | CASSKATGYEQYF | TGTGCCAGCAGCAAAGCCACGGGGTACGAGCAGTACTTC